This T cell receptor beta chain was profiled in a study of PD-1 blockade in classical Hodgkin lymphoma. Looking at the study overall: Patients in the cohort were put on intravenous nivolumab, 3 mg/kg every 2 weeks.

Sequenced by immunoSEQ multiplex PCR; TCRdb stores in-frame clones only, minus some. Of under 75,000 clones in the sample, around 89% are singletons; the top ten hold roughly 5.4%. The CDR3 covers 15 residues. Germline V lookup: CDR1 SNHLY, CDR2 FYNNEI. Trimming removed 3 bases from V and 4 bases from J, with 13 bases in between. No patient escaped relapse after autologous stem cell transplantation, and brentuximab vedotin exposure varied. The clonotype was recovered from a human donor with classical Hodgkin lymphoma. The specimen was peripheral blood mononuclear cells (PBMCs), collected before the second cycle of nivolumab. The chain joins TRBV2 to TRBJ2-1; D is uncertain. CDR3 region: CASSDPSNLYNEQFF. The CDR3 nucleotides read TGTGCCAGCAGTGATCCGTCCAACCTATACAATGAGCAGTTCTTC.